This T cell receptor beta chain emerged from a study of blood T cell repertoires in COVID-19. Study context: Spain, Italy and the United States supplied samples that represented acute and convalescent COVID-19. From T cells, B-cell-depleted T cells, or PBMCs came the material, which was cDNA or gDNA.

In the authors' workflow: The authors estimated nucleated cell counts from reference gene primer amplification. Generated by immunoSEQ multiplex PCR, the TCRdb table keeps only in-frame clones and is missing some. The V and J calls and the clone size are those of that table, but D and trimming were determined from the DNA. The sample lists over 200,000 clones, roughly 88% occurring once. Germline lookup yields CDR1 SGDLS and CDR2 YYNGEE. The V end lost 2 bases, the J end lost 3 bases, and 8 bases lay between the germline ends. The CDR3 sequence is 13 residues long. The source of this sequence is a man in his forties or fifties who had recovered from COVID-19. The material sequenced was peripheral blood. The chain joins TRBV9 to TRBJ1-1; D uncertain. The CDR3 is CASSVRVDTEAFF. CDR3 nucleotide sequence: TGTGCCAGCAGCGTGAGGGTTGACACTGAAGCTTTCTTT.